Listed below are T cell receptor beta chains from one sample, sequenced in a study of radiotherapy plus CTLA-4 blockade in lung cancer. Sequencing was performed with immunoSEQ multiplex PCR; in TCRdb, only in-frame clones are kept and a portion is missing. The table includes some 90,000 clones, approximately 83% detected once. The source was peripheral blood, collected from a patient treated with radiotherapy plus ipilimumab. The receptors shown here come from a human donor with non-small cell lung cancer who had a partial response to radiotherapy plus ipilimumab. The CDR3 runs from the conserved cysteine through the conserved F or W. The D gene is left open where the match is weak. For some rows the clone size is stated as once, few or many, or as a class when expanded; others skip it.

DNA	CDR3	V	J	D	size
TGTGCCAGTAGTATAACTCCAGGGACCTACAATGAGCAGTTCTTC	CASSITPGTYNEQFF	TRBV19	TRBJ2-1	-	-
TGTGCCACCAGCACAGGTTACAATGAGCAGTTCTTC	CATSTGYNEQFF	TRBV15	TRBJ2-1	-	-
TGTGCCAGTAGGCCAATCGACAGGACCTATGGCTACACCTTC	CASRPIDRTYGYTF	TRBV19	TRBJ1-2	-	-
TGTGCCAGCAGACCCCTGGGGGCTCGGGCTTTCTTT	CASRPLGARAFF	TRBV28	TRBJ1-1	-	-
TGTGCCAGCAGCGTAGAGCTTGAGACCCAGTACTTC	CASSVELETQYF	TRBV9	TRBJ2-5	-	-
TGTGCCTCCGGTCCCCCGGGAAGATCTACGAACACTGAAGCTTTCTTT	CASGPPGRSTNTEAFF	TRBV5-4	TRBJ1-1	-	once
TGTGCCAGCTCACTTACGGACAGTAATCCCTATGGCTACACCTTC	CASSLTDSNPYGYTF	TRBV18	TRBJ1-2	-	-
TGTGCCAGCAGCCGAGGAGGGGTACCGGAGACCCAGTACTTC	CASSRGGVPETQYF	TRBV7-2	TRBJ2-5	-	-
TGTGCCAGCAGTTACGATGTAGCGGGAGGGCTAGGTGAGCAGTTCTTC	CASSYDVAGGLGEQFF	TRBV6-6	TRBJ2-1	TRBD2	-
TGTGCCAGCAGTGATACTTTGGCGGGAAGGGTATGGGAGCAGTTCTTC	CASSDTLAGRVWEQFF	TRBV2	TRBJ2-1	-	-
TGTGCCACGACGCCGGAGACTTTTGTGAACACCGGGGAGCTGTTTTTT	CATTPETFVNTGELFF	TRBV10-3	TRBJ2-2	-	few
TGTGCCAGCAGCTACAGGGGGCCGAGTGAAAAACTGTTTTTT	CASSYRGPSEKLFF	TRBV6-5	TRBJ1-4	TRBD1	-
TGTGCCAGCAGGCGAATGACGGGCGGGAGGGCTTACGAGCAGTACTTC	CASRRMTGGRAYEQYF	TRBV2	TRBJ2-7	TRBD2	-
TGTGCCAGCAGCTTAGGCCACAGTCCGAACACTGAAGCTTTCTTT	CASSLGHSPNTEAFF	TRBV7-2	TRBJ1-1	-	once
TGTGCCAGCAGTCTAGGGAGGGCCGGCACAGATACGCAGTATTTT	CASSLGRAGTDTQYF	TRBV2	TRBJ2-3	TRBD2	-